One sample yielded the 32 T cell receptor beta chains listed below, sequenced in a study of T cell repertoires in cytomegalovirus infection. TCRdb recomputed calls from the reads with MiXCR, one row per CDR3 protein. The sample includes 500,000 to 600,000 distinct CDR3 sequences, 16% seen only once; the top ten take roughly a quarter. Source material: CD8+ T cells from PBMCs. These receptors were collected from a human donor in good health (CMV status not recorded). Some clones in this sample may be carry-over from other donors' samples.

The V call is TRBV9, the J call TRBJ2-7; no firm D call. The V gene's germline CDR1 is SGDLS and CDR2 YYNGEE. There are 13 residues in the CDR3. Deletions cut 0 bases from V and 3 bases from J, with 7 bases between. CDR3 loop: CASSVGDDYEQYF. CDR3 DNA sequence: TGTGCCAGCAGCGTAGGCGACGACTACGAGCAGTACTTC. Using reference TRBV9 and TRBJ2-7 for the parts outside the CDR3, the full variable domain is DSGVTQTPKHLITATGQRVTLRCSPRSGDLSVYWYQQSLDQGLQFLIQYYNGEERAKGNILERFSAQQFPDLHSELNLSSLELGDSALYFCASSVGDDYEQYFGPGTRLTVT.

This clonotype has only a few counts. This rearrangement joins TRBV7-6 to TRBJ2-5; TRBD2 agrees at 9 bases. The V segment lost 5 bases and the J segment 4 bases; nucleotides outside the gene matches: 14. CDR1 SGHVS and CDR2 FNYEAQ come from the germline V gene. This CDR3 contains 17 residues. CDR3 sequence: CASSPLGQISGRETQYF. DNA of the CDR3: TGTGCCAGCAGCCCCCTCGGACAGATTAGCGGGAGAGAGACCCAGTACTTC.

The chain uses TRBV28 and TRBJ1-1, with D perhaps TRBD1 (5 bases). The CDR3 covers 14 residues. V was trimmed by 4 bases and J by 6 bases, leaving 15 bases between them. CDR1 is MDHEN, CDR2 SYDVKM, per germline. The CDR3 is CASSSYLGVAEAFF. DNA for the CDR3: TGTGCCAGCAGTTCCTACCTGGGGGTGGCTGAAGCTTTCTTT.

This clonotype was picked up a small number of times. This chain's CDR3 is CASSLMSNQPQHF. DNA of the CDR3: TGTGCCAGCAGTTTGATGAGCAATCAGCCCCAGCATTTT. The V gene is TRBV27, the J gene TRBJ1-5; D gene unclear. Germline CDR1 MNHEY, CDR2 SMNVEV (reference sequence). V lost 3 bases and J 1 base, leaving 4 bases between the germline ends. The CDR3 length is 13 residues.

This clonotype was observed at least ten times. The V and J genes are TRBV27 and TRBJ2-7; a weak D match, TRBD1 (6 bases). V was shortened by 0 bases and J by 0 bases, with 15 bases between the two germline ends. The CDR3 has 17 residues. Germline loops: CDR1 MNHEY, CDR2 SMNVEV (reference sequence). For the CDR3, the DNA is TGTGCCAGCAGTTTATCTATCCCGGGACAAAGCTCCTACGAGCAGTACTTC. Translation: CASSLSIPGQSSYEQYF.

For this clonotype: At one boundary the junction diverges from the germline segment, which might be a read error. The V gene is TRBV7-4, the J gene TRBJ2-7; perhaps TRBD1 as D (6 bases). CDR1 is SGHVT and CDR2 is SQSDAQ in the germline V gene. This CDR3 is built from 14 residues. The CDR3 loop reads CASSPDRLRYEQYF. The CDR3 nucleotides are TGTGCAAGCAGCCCCGACAGGTTGCGGTACGAGCAGTACTTC.

Remarks on this clonotype: This sequence may be a read error, since a much larger clone differs from it by one base. The rearrangement links TRBV12-3 or TRBV12-4 to TRBJ1-1, with D perhaps matching TRBD1 (5 bases). CDR3 length equals 14 residues. Trimming stripped 0 bases from V and 6 bases from J, with 11 bases between. Here the CDR3 reads CASSLAVEGAEAFF. CDR3 DNA: TGTGCCAGCAGTTTAGCCGTCGAAGGGGCTGAAGCTTTCTTT.

There are a few counts of this clonotype. The CDR3 sequence: CASSEKQGGYRETQYF. The CDR3 region has the DNA TGTGCCAGCAGTGAAAAGCAGGGTGGTTATCGAGAGACCCAGTACTTC. This rearrangement joins TRBV6-1 to TRBJ2-5; tentatively, D is TRBD1 (5 bases). V was cut by 2 bases and J by 4 bases, with 17 bases left in between. CDR1 is MNHNS and CDR2 is SASEGT in the germline V gene. CDR3 size: 16 residues.

This chain links TRBV20-1 with TRBJ2-3; 7 bases line up with TRBD2. Germline trimming cut 3 bases from V and 0 bases from J; bases unmatched to any gene: 6. The length of the CDR3 is 15 residues. Germline CDR1 reads DFQATT; CDR2 reads SNEGSKA (reference sequence). DNA of the CDR3: TGCAGTGCTAGCACTAGCGAACTAAGCACAGATACGCAGTATTTT. It yields the protein CSASTSELSTDTQYF.

This clonotype was seen only a few times. This chain joins TRBV25-1 and TRBJ2-2; D assignment may be TRBD1 or TRBD2 (7 bases each). V was clipped by 3 bases and J by 3 bases, with 11 bases between them. The CDR3 spans 15 residues. Germline V CDR1 and CDR2: MGHDK, SYGVNS. The CDR3 nucleotides read TGTGCCAGCAGTGACAGGGGGAGGGACACCGGGGAGCTGTTTTTT. It codes for CASSDRGRDTGELFF. The whole variable domain, remainder taken from reference TRBV25-1 and TRBJ2-2, is EADIYQTPRYLVIGTGKKITLECSQTMGHDKMYWYQQDPGMELHLIHYSYGVNSTEKGDLSSESTVSRIRTEHFPLTLESARPSHTSQYLCASSDRGRDTGELFFGEGSRLTVL.

CDR3 loop: CASSIAVVRGTNYGYTF. In DNA form, the CDR3 reads TGTGCCAGCAGCATCGCCGTAGTCAGGGGAACTAACTATGGCTACACCTTC. The chain combines TRBV7-2 with TRBJ1-2; D is possibly TRBD1 (6 bases). Germline V gene lookup returns CDR1 SGHTA and CDR2 FQGNSA. The CDR3 consists of 17 residues. Trimming cost V 5 bases and J 0 bases, with 19 bases left between them.

Many counts were recorded for this clonotype. This chain joins TRBV5-4 and TRBJ2-3, with 10 positions matching TRBD2. The CDR3 sequence is 18 residues long. The V gene end was trimmed by 4 bases and the J gene end by 4 bases; junction bases not matched to a gene: 15. CDR1 is SGHNT, CDR2 YYREEE, per germline (reference sequence). The DNA for the CDR3 is TGTGCCAGCAGCGCGCACGTCTCCCCTAGCGGGAGTCCAGATACGCAGTATTTT. It specifies CASSAHVSPSGSPDTQYF.

The sample holds a few counts of this clonotype. The chain is built from TRBV6-5 and TRBJ2-1, with TRBD2 matching over 8 bases. The CDR3 has 13 amino acids. Germline V gene lookup returns CDR1 MNHEY and CDR2 SVGAGI. V lost 6 bases to trimming and J lost 9 bases; unmatched junction nucleotides: 7. The CDR3 DNA reads TGTGCCAGCAGGCCGCTCGCGGGAGGTGAGCAGTTCTTC. Protein sequence: CASRPLAGGEQFF.

CDR3 region: CASTAGGQYEQYF. In DNA, the CDR3 is TGTGCCAGCACCGCGGGGGGACAGTACGAGCAGTACTTC. The chain uses TRBV28 and TRBJ2-7; maybe TRBD2 (8 bases). This CDR3 is 13 amino acids long. The V end lost 7 bases, the J end lost 4 bases, and 14 bases lay between the germline ends. Germline CDR1 is MDHEN and CDR2 is SYDVKM.

This clonotype was observed at least ten times. The chain uses TRBV6-1 and TRBJ2-2, with TRBD1 matching 10 bases. From germline, CDR1 is MNHNS and CDR2 SASEGT. Trimming at V came to 7 bases and at J to 6 bases, leaving 8 bases not matched to a gene. This CDR3 has 15 residues. CDR3 amino acids: CASTSGTGVAGELFF. Here the CDR3 DNA reads TGTGCCAGCACCTCGGGGACAGGGGTCGCCGGGGAGCTGTTTTTT.

This chain uses TRBV2 with TRBJ1-5; D gene uncertain. CDR3 size: 14 residues. Trimming took off 6 bases at V and 0 bases at J, with 9 bases between the two ends. The germline V gene has CDR1 SNHLY and CDR2 FYNNEI. CDR3 region: CASRRLGSNQPQHF. The CDR3, as DNA: TGTGCCAGCAGACGACTTGGTAGCAATCAGCCCCAGCATTTT.

This clonotype was picked up many times. The gene calls are TRBV11-3 and TRBJ2-7; TRBD1 is a possible D gene (5 bases). The CDR3 has 13 amino acids. V was pared by 5 bases and J by 1 base, with 9 bases between. Germline V gives CDR1 SGHNT, CDR2 YENEEA. The CDR3 DNA sequence: TGTGCCAGCAGCGATCGACAGTCCTACGAGCAGTACTTC. It encodes CASSDRQSYEQYF.

This clonotype was detected many times. In nucleotides, the CDR3 is TGTGCTACTGTACAGGGGGCAAATGGCTACACCTTC. Encoded protein: CATVQGANGYTF. V is TRBV6-1 and J is TRBJ1-2; 9 bases fit TRBD1. Germline-derived CDR1 and CDR2 are MNHNS and SASEGT. The CDR3 sequence is 12 residues long.

This clonotype was seen at least ten times. This rearrangement joins TRBV7-6 to TRBJ2-1; 9 bases agree with TRBD2. The CDR3 is 17 residues long. Germline V gene lookup returns CDR1 SGHVS and CDR2 FNYEAQ. The J segment lost 5 bases and the V segment lost 5 bases, leaving 13 bases of the junction unmatched. The CDR3 is CASSGGGGLAGNNEQFF. The CDR3 bases are TGTGCCAGCAGCGGGGGGGGAGGGCTAGCGGGAAACAATGAGCAGTTCTTC.

This clonotype was recorded at least ten times. The chain has TRBV4-1 and TRBJ1-2; 7 bases agree with TRBD1. The CDR3 length is 16 residues. The J segment lost 5 bases and the V segment lost 3 bases, leaving 12 bases of the junction unmatched. Per the germline V gene, CDR1 is MGHRA and CDR2 is YSYEKL. The CDR3 DNA is TGCGCCAGCAGCCAGGACCCGGGACAGATAATTTATGGCTACACCTTC. Its protein product is CASSQDPGQIIYGYTF.

Comments on this clonotype: A read error may produce the germline difference seen at one junction end. This chain joins TRBV7-8 and TRBJ2-2; tentative D call: TRBD1 (7 bases). The germline gives CDR1 SGHVS, CDR2 FQNEAQ. This CDR3 comprises 16 residues. The CDR3 DNA follows: TGTGCAAGCAGCTTAGGAGGGCGGAGGAACACAGGGGATCTGTTTTTT. The encoded protein is CASSLGGRRNTGDLFF.

This clonotype appeared many times. DNA for the CDR3: TGTGCCAGCAGCTTAGGGACAGGGGCAAACACCATATATTTT. Translation gives CASSLGTGANTIYF. The J gene is TRBJ1-3, the V gene TRBV7-2; 9 bases match TRBD1. Germline V gives CDR1 SGHTA, CDR2 FQGNSA. The CDR3 spans 14 residues. Trimming took 1 base from V and 6 from J; bases not matched to a gene: 1.

This clonotype was counted a single time. The chain uses TRBV18 and TRBJ1-6; 7 positions agree with TRBD1. The CDR3 extends over 17 amino acids. The V gene end was trimmed by 6 bases and the J gene end by 0 bases; junction bases not matched to a gene: 8. Per germline, CDR1 KGHSH and CDR2 LQKENI. The CDR3 DNA sequence: TGTGCCAGCTCGTCGACAGGGTCGAACTCCTATAATTCACCCCTCCACTTT. It codes for CASSSTGSNSYNSPLHF.

The chain employs TRBV29-1 and TRBJ2-7; a possible D gene is TRBD1 (6 bases). V lost 4 bases to trimming and J lost 2 bases, with 15 bases between them. The CDR3 has 14 amino acids. Per germline, CDR1 SQVTM and CDR2 ANQGSEA. This chain's CDR3 is CSVVQGRITYEQYF. CDR3 sequence (DNA): TGCAGCGTTGTGCAGGGGCGGATTACCTACGAGCAGTACTTC.

This clonotype was counted a few times. The chain is built from TRBV4-1 and TRBJ2-1; weak D call: TRBD2 (6 bases). Germline V gene sequence: CDR1 MGHRA, CDR2 YSYEKL. Trimming shortened V by 1 base and J by 5 bases, and 15 bases separated the two germline ends. This CDR3 contains 16 residues. CDR3 residues: CASSQGWGGGNNEQFF. CDR3 coding DNA: TGCGCCAGCAGCCAAGGCTGGGGAGGAGGCAACAATGAGCAGTTCTTC.

On this clonotype itself: A junction end diverges from the germline sequence, so it may reflect a read error. V usage is TRBV7-6 and J usage is TRBJ1-4; 10 bases map to TRBD1. The V gene's germline CDR1 is SGHVS and CDR2 FNYEAQ. The length of the CDR3 is 15 residues. CDR3 residues: CASSQARDRGEKLVF. DNA for the CDR3: TGTGCCAGCAGTCAGGCCCGGGACAGGGGTGAAAAACTGGTTTTT.

This chain connects TRBV5-1 to TRBJ2-5; 7 bases map to TRBD1. CDR1 and CDR2 (germline): SGHRS, YFSETQ. The CDR3 is 13 amino acids. The V gene end was trimmed by 1 base and the J gene end by 4 bases; junction bases not matched to a gene: 1. The CDR3 reads CASSLTGVETQYF. The CDR3 region has the DNA TGCGCCAGCAGCTTGACAGGGGTAGAGACCCAGTACTTC.

This clonotype was counted many times. The chain combines TRBV7-6 with TRBJ2-5; TRBD2 is a possible D gene (5 bases). The CDR3 is made up of 15 amino acids. V was trimmed by 4 bases and J by 5 bases, leaving 17 bases between them. CDR1 SGHVS and CDR2 FNYEAQ come from the germline V gene. CDR3 protein: CASSSPLDSPETQYF. CDR3 coding DNA: TGTGCCAGCAGCTCTCCCCTGGACTCACCGGAGACCCAGTACTTC.

In regard to this clonotype: A read error may explain this, as a much larger clone is one base away. The chain couples TRBV6-6 to TRBJ2-1, with D uncertain. Germline assignment: CDR1 MNHNY and CDR2 SVGAGI (reference sequence). This CDR3 is built from 13 residues. As DNA, the CDR3 is TGTGCCAGCAGTTTACAATTCTACAATGTGCAGTTCTTC. It encodes CASSLQFYNVQFF.

This clonotype has only a few counts. The V gene is TRBV9, the J gene TRBJ2-1; D unresolved. The CDR3 extends over 15 amino acids. V dropped 3 bases and J dropped 9 bases, with 19 bases sitting between them. Germline assignment: CDR1 SGDLS and CDR2 YYNGEE. The CDR3 loop is CASSAHPSFRPEQFF. Here the CDR3 DNA reads TGTGCCAGCAGCGCCCACCCTAGTTTCAGGCCTGAGCAGTTCTTC.

This clonotype has only a few counts. J is TRBJ2-1 and V is TRBV28, with D tentatively TRBD2 (5 bases). The CDR3 runs 16 residues. Germline lookup yields CDR1 MDHEN and CDR2 SYDVKM. The V and J ends lost 6 bases and 4 bases respectively, with 19 bases between them. The CDR3 reads CASSTLRAEIYNEQFF. CDR3 coding DNA: TGTGCCAGCAGCACCCTCCGAGCGGAGATATACAATGAGCAGTTCTTC.

The rearrangement uses TRBV28 and TRBJ2-1; TRBD1 matches at 7 bases. CDR1 and CDR2 from the germline V gene are MDHEN and SYDVKM. The V and J ends lost 4 bases and 0 bases, in that order; junction bases with no gene match: 15. This CDR3 has 19 amino acids. CDR3 loop: CASSSTRDSLQSSYNEQFF. DNA for the CDR3: TGTGCCAGCAGTTCCACCCGGGACAGTCTTCAAAGCTCCTACAATGAGCAGTTCTTC.